This T cell receptor beta chain was captured by sequencing in a study of blood T cell repertoires in COVID-19. Turning to the study itself: Acute and convalescent COVID-19 specimens originated in the United States, Italy and Spain. Sources were T cells, B-cell-depleted T cells, or PBMCs; the material itself was cDNA or gDNA.

Authors' methods: Reference gene primer amplification in the assay estimated nucleated cell counts. Clones were read by immunoSEQ multiplex PCR, and TCRdb kept only the in-frame ones, dropping some. V, J and clone size reflect that table, while D and trimming were determined from the DNA. The sample has some 220,000 clones, 80% to 85% seen once; the top ten hold roughly 2.3%. The CDR3 runs to 15 residues. Germline values: CDR1 SGHRS, CDR2 YFSETQ. The J segment lost 7 bases and the V segment lost 0 bases, leaving 6 bases of the junction unmatched. This clonotype originated in a woman in her sixties or seventies with acute or convalescent COVID-19. V usage is TRBV5-1 and J usage is TRBJ1-2; 10 bases are a match to TRBD1. The sequenced material came from peripheral blood. CDR3 nucleotides: TGCGCCAGCAGCTTGGCGTCGGACAGGGGGTTTGGCTACACCTTC. Its protein is CASSLASDRGFGYTF.